The next 11 T cell receptor beta chains were all read from a single sample in a study of regulatory T cells in long-lasting Graves disease. Time point noted: persistent/refractory GD, antithyroid drugs over 5 years with positive TRAb. PBMC-extracted RNA yielded the TCR library. Building the TCR beta libraries relied on iRepertoire HTBI primers, and CDR3 regions underwent Arm-PCR. MiXCR was run by TCRdb on the multiplex PCR reads, yielding one entry per CDR3 protein. The sample contains approximately 470,000 distinct CDR3 sequences, around 20% of which appear only once. The sequenced sample was peripheral blood mononuclear cells (PBMCs), obtained when the disease was refractory, from a patient treated with antithyroid drugs. The receptors come from a female donor with Graves disease.

This chain joins TRBV7-6 and TRBJ1-5, with 11 nucleotides matching TRBD1. The germline V gene has CDR1 SGHVS and CDR2 FNYEAQ. V lost 6 bases to trimming and J lost 6 bases; unmatched junction nucleotides: 13. CDR3 length: 17 amino acids. Here the CDR3 reads CASSRWTGGAYGQPQHF. For the CDR3, the DNA is TGTGCCAGCAGTAGATGGACAGGGGGCGCATACGGTCAGCCCCAGCATTTT. The whole variable domain, remainder taken from reference TRBV7-6 and TRBJ1-5, is GAGVSQSPRYKVTKRGQDVALRCDPISGHVSLYWYRQALGQGPEFLTYFNYEAQQDKSGLPNDRFSAERPEGSISTLTIQRTEQRDSAMYRCASSRWTGGAYGQPQHFGDGTRLSIL.

In this sample, this clonotype turned up a few times. CDR3 protein: CSARGQDDQPQHF. The CDR3 DNA reads TGCAGTGCTAGAGGACAGGACGATCAGCCCCAGCATTTT. The rearrangement links TRBV20-1 to TRBJ1-5, with D possibly being TRBD1 (6 bases). There are 13 residues in the CDR3. Germline V gene lookup returns CDR1 DFQATT and CDR2 SNEGSKA (reference sequence). Trimming pared 1 base from V and 5 bases from J, leaving 9 bases between.

J is TRBJ2-6 and V is TRBV7-3; D may be TRBD1 or TRBD2 (7 bases each). The germline V and J ends were trimmed by 5 bases and 4 bases, with 15 bases remaining between them. The CDR3 extends over 16 amino acids. The germline V gene encodes CDR1 SGHTA and CDR2 FQGTGA. The CDR3: CASSPQGGRGANVLTF. The CDR3 nucleotides read TGTGCCAGCAGCCCCCAGGGGGGGCGCGGGGCCAACGTCCTGACTTTC.

The chain is built from TRBV10-3 and TRBJ2-1; no clear D. Trimming took 10 bases from V and 10 from J, leaving 14 bases between them. This CDR3 region has 11 residues. Germline V gene sequence: CDR1 ENHRY, CDR2 SYGVKD. CDR3 loop: CATWTAREQFF. The CDR3 nucleotides are TGTGCCACCTGGACCGCCAGGGAGCAGTTCTTC.

This clonotype was seen more than once but under ten times. This sequence joins TRBV6-1 and TRBJ2-7, with D uncertain. Germline V gene lookup returns CDR1 MNHNS and CDR2 SASEGT. V lost 10 bases and J lost 3, with 22 bases in between. The CDR3 length is 15 residues. The CDR3 reads CATLGFDSWSYEQYF. CDR3 coding DNA: TGTGCCACCCTTGGTTTTGACTCATGGAGCTACGAGCAGTACTTC.

The chain couples TRBV7-3 to TRBJ2-3; D might be TRBD1 or TRBD2, each matching 6 bases. The germline V gene encodes CDR1 SGHTA and CDR2 FQGTGA. V was clipped by 5 bases and J by 4 bases, with 16 bases between them. This CDR3 has 15 residues. CDR3 in DNA: TGTGCCAGCAGCCCCGGGGGCCCGGGTGCAGATACGCAGTATTTT. This codes for CASSPGGPGADTQYF.

The V gene is TRBV13, the J gene TRBJ1-1; 9 positions agree with TRBD1. The germline V gene has CDR1 PRHDT and CDR2 FYEKMQ (reference sequence). This CDR3 has 15 residues. V was pared by 5 bases and J by 1 base, with 5 bases of the junction left unmatched. DNA for the CDR3: TGTGCCAGCAGCCGAAACAGGGGGCGGAACACTGAAGCTTTCTTT. It translates to CASSRNRGRNTEAFF.

The count of this clonotype is one. This rearrangement joins TRBV6-2 or TRBV6-3 to TRBJ2-5; 8 bases line up with TRBD2. CDR3 length: 14 amino acids. Losses at the gene ends were 5 bases for V and 3 bases for J; bases not matched to a gene: 5. Germline V lookup: CDR1 MNHEY, CDR2 SVGEGT. The CDR3 sequence is CASSQRGREETQYF. CDR3 in DNA: TGTGCCAGCAGTCAGCGGGGGCGGGAAGAGACCCAGTACTTC.

This clonotype was seen more than once but under ten times. The V gene is TRBV30, the J gene TRBJ2-1; 8 bases align to TRBD2. Trimming at V came to 7 bases and at J to 6 bases, leaving 14 bases not matched to a gene. Germline CDR1 GTSNPN, CDR2 SVGIG (reference sequence). CDR3 length: 15 amino acids. CDR3 in DNA: TGTGCCTCTACGACTGGGACTAGAAGTGGCAATGAGCAGTTCTTC. This codes for CASTTGTRSGNEQFF.

This clonotype was counted between two and nine times. This chain uses TRBV4-2 with TRBJ1-2; D is unclear. The CDR3 has 15 residues. Germline assignment: CDR1 LGHNA and CDR2 YNFKEQ. The V and J ends lost 0 bases and 4 bases respectively, with 12 bases between them. The CDR3 nucleotides read TGTGCCAGCAGCCAAGAAAATGAGGACGGCTATGGCTACACCTTC. Translation gives CASSQENEDGYGYTF.

This clonotype came up many times. This chain uses TRBV27 with TRBJ2-4; unclear D gene. CDR1 MNHEY and CDR2 SMNVEV come from the germline V gene (reference sequence). V lost 2 bases, J lost 4 bases, and 3 bases lay in between. The length of the CDR3 is 12 residues. CDR3 in amino acids: CASSLDKNIQYF. CDR3 in DNA: TGTGCCAGCAGTTTAGATAAAAACATTCAGTACTTC.